One sample yielded the 31 T cell receptor beta chains listed below, sequenced in a study of vaccination effects on CD4 cells after COVID-19. Sequenced by immunoSEQ multiplex PCR; TCRdb stores in-frame clones only, minus some. The table lists 60,000 to 90,000 clones, about 80% of them singletons. Prior to sequencing, the ViraFEST assay stimulated PBMC with viral peptide pools, which expanded the antigen-specific CD4+ T cells. Following 10 days of culture, CD4+ T cells were isolated. Either the BNT162b2 or mRNA-1273 vaccine was given to participants in two doses. For these TCRs, the target antigens are not known. The sample in question was CD4+ T cells from PBMCs cultured with HCoV-229E spike peptides, obtained after COVID-19 vaccination. Source of these receptors: a human donor who received a COVID-19 vaccine.

The V and J genes are TRBV27 and TRBJ1-1; 7 bases agree with TRBD1. Trimming at V came to 3 bases and at J to 6 bases, leaving 7 bases not matched to a gene. The length of the CDR3 is 14 residues. Germline CDR1 reads MNHEY; CDR2 reads SMNVEV (reference sequence). In DNA form, the CDR3 reads TGTGCCAGCAGTTTTCAGGGGGTCTACGCTGAAGCTTTCTTT. It translates to CASSFQGVYAEAFF.

The genes are TRBV5-1 and TRBJ1-2, with D possibly matching TRBD1 (5 bases). The CDR3 loop spans 13 amino acids. V was pared by 0 bases and J by 8 bases, with 11 bases between. Germline loops: CDR1 SGHRS, CDR2 YFSETQ. The chain's CDR3 is CASSLAGERGYTF. As DNA, the CDR3 is TGCGCCAGCAGCTTGGCGGGGGAGCGGGGCTACACCTTC.

This chain connects TRBV2 to TRBJ2-1; 15 bases align to TRBD2. Germline CDR1 is SNHLY and CDR2 is FYNNEI. The V and J ends lost 7 bases and 6 bases, in that order; junction bases with no gene match: 4. The length of the CDR3 is 15 residues. The CDR3: CASTRTSGGVNEQFF. The CDR3, as DNA: TGTGCCAGCACCCGGACTAGCGGGGGGGTCAATGAGCAGTTCTTC.

The CDR3 DNA reads TGTGCCTGGAGTAGGACAGACAACTATGGCTACACCTTC. It encodes CAWSRTDNYGYTF. The chain uses TRBV30 and TRBJ1-2, with D tentatively TRBD1 (6 bases). This CDR3 region has 13 residues. Germline values: CDR1 GTSNPN, CDR2 SVGIG (reference sequence). V was clipped by 2 bases and J by 2 bases, with 9 bases between them.

The chain joins TRBV19 to TRBJ1-2, with D hard to call. The length of the CDR3 is 14 residues. From germline, CDR1 is LNHDA and CDR2 SQIVND (reference sequence). Trimming shortened V by 5 bases and J by 6 bases, and 16 bases separated the two germline ends. CDR3 region: CASSPDSFFNGYTF. Written as DNA, the CDR3 is TGTGCCAGTAGTCCCGATTCTTTCTTTAATGGCTACACCTTC.

The V gene is TRBV28, the J gene TRBJ1-5, with TRBD1 as a possible D gene (6 bases). The CDR3 extends over 14 amino acids. The V gene's germline CDR1 is MDHEN and CDR2 SYDVKM. V was shortened by 5 bases and J by 4 bases, with 12 bases between the two germline ends. The CDR3 sequence is CASSKGGANQPQHF. CDR3 sequence (DNA): TGTGCCAGCAGTAAAGGGGGGGCAAATCAGCCCCAGCATTTT.

CDR3 sequence: CASSSGQYYGYTF. In DNA form, the CDR3 reads TGTGCCAGCAGCTCGGGACAGTACTATGGCTACACCTTC. The V and J genes are TRBV6-2 or TRBV6-3 and TRBJ1-2; 7 positions match TRBD1. Germline trimming cut 6 bases from V and 3 bases from J; bases unmatched to any gene: 4. The CDR3 runs to 13 residues. Germline loops: CDR1 MNHEY, CDR2 SVGEGT.

J is TRBJ1-1 and V is TRBV29-1, with 8 bases identical to TRBD1. Germline assignment: CDR1 SQVTM and CDR2 ANQGSEA. The CDR3 length is 13 residues. With V trimmed by 3 bases and J by 0 bases, 0 bases remained unmatched. DNA of the CDR3: TGCAGCGTTGAGGACAGGGTGAACACTGAAGCTTTCTTT. Translating it yields CSVEDRVNTEAFF.

A single count supports this clone. The V call is TRBV6-5, the J call TRBJ1-4; possibly TRBD1 for D (5 bases). The germline CDR1 and CDR2 sequences are MNHEY and SVGAGI. Trimming shortened V by 3 bases and J by 2 bases, and 10 bases separated the two germline ends. The length of the CDR3 is 15 residues. CDR3 in DNA: TGTGCCAGCAGTTATCATAGGGGCACTAATGAAAAACTGTTTTTT. Translated: CASSYHRGTNEKLFF.

The CDR3 loop is CASSSQAGGYETQYF. In nucleotides, the CDR3 is TGCGCCAGCAGCTCACAAGCGGGGGGGTATGAGACCCAGTACTTC. V is TRBV4-3 and J is TRBJ2-5; 10 positions agree with TRBD2. CDR1 and CDR2 (germline): LGHNA, YSLEER. The CDR3 covers 15 residues. The ends lost 5 bases at V and 5 bases at J; junction bases unmatched: 8.

This clone turned up a few times. The chain recombines TRBV6-5 with TRBJ1-5; 7 bases map to TRBD1. V lost 6 bases to trimming and J lost 4 bases; unmatched junction nucleotides: 3. The CDR3 has 13 residues. Looked up from germline, CDR1 is MNHEY and CDR2 is SVGAGI. The chain's CDR3 is CASSGTANQPQHF. The CDR3 DNA follows: TGTGCCAGCAGCGGGACAGCAAATCAGCCCCAGCATTTT.

The CDR3 spells CASSEFGGLDYGYTF. The CDR3 DNA sequence: TGTGCCAGCAGTGAATTTGGGGGGTTAGACTATGGCTACACCTTC. The gene calls are TRBV2 and TRBJ1-2; D is possibly TRBD1 (5 bases). This CDR3 has 15 amino acids. CDR1 is SNHLY and CDR2 is FYNNEI in the germline V gene. V was cut by 2 bases and J by 3 bases, with 13 bases left in between.

The chain links TRBV6-5 to TRBJ2-1, with 8 bases identical to TRBD2. The CDR3 sequence is 14 residues long. The V gene end was trimmed by 8 bases and the J gene end by 5 bases; junction bases not matched to a gene: 8. Germline V lookup: CDR1 MNHEY, CDR2 SVGAGI. Written as DNA, the CDR3 is TGTGCCAGCGGGGGACTAGTGAGGAACAATGAGCAGTTCTTC. It is translated as CASGGLVRNNEQFF.

V is TRBV15 and J is TRBJ1-1; the D is unclear. Trimming cost V 6 bases and J 0 bases, with 8 bases left between them. Germline V CDR1 and CDR2: LNHNV, YYDKDF (reference sequence). This CDR3 region has 13 residues. This CDR3 is CATSGRMNTEAFF. Here the CDR3 DNA reads TGTGCCACCAGTGGACGGATGAACACTGAAGCTTTCTTT.

The chain employs TRBV7-8 and TRBJ1-1; 8 bases fit TRBD1. J gave up 0 bases and V 5 bases, and 5 bases lay outside the gene matches. Germline CDR1 is SGHVS and CDR2 is FQNEAQ. CDR3 length: 15 amino acids. The CDR3 here is CASSPRTGMNTEAFF. The CDR3 region has the DNA TGTGCCAGCAGCCCCAGGACAGGGATGAACACTGAAGCTTTCTTT.

The chain has TRBV4-1 and TRBJ1-1, with a weak D call TRBD1 (6 bases). The V end lost 3 bases, the J end lost 3 bases, and 11 bases lay between the germline ends. Germline assignment: CDR1 MGHRA and CDR2 YSYEKL. The CDR3 is 14 residues long. This CDR3 is CASSHGQLDTEAFF. The CDR3 coding sequence is TGCGCCAGCAGCCACGGACAGTTGGACACTGAAGCTTTCTTT.

This clone was seen a handful of times. The J gene is TRBJ1-3, the V gene TRBV6-2 or TRBV6-3, with TRBD1 as a possible D gene (6 bases). The CDR3 sequence is 15 residues long. Germline V CDR1 and CDR2: MNHEY, SVGEGT. V lost 5 bases and J 4 bases, leaving 15 bases between the germline ends. The DNA for the CDR3 is TGTGCCAGCAGTGGAGCGGACAGTCTCGGAAACACCATATATTTT. Protein: CASSGADSLGNTIYF.

The chain joins TRBV5-1 to TRBJ1-2; a weak D match, TRBD1 (6 bases). Germline V gene sequence: CDR1 SGHRS, CDR2 YFSETQ. Trimming left V 0 bases short and J 4 bases short, with 13 bases between. The CDR3 has 15 amino acids. CDR3 in amino acids: CASSLVGGAGYGYTF. CDR3 coding DNA: TGCGCCAGCAGCTTGGTGGGGGGCGCCGGCTATGGCTACACCTTC.

The chain combines TRBV6-2 or TRBV6-3 with TRBJ2-1; no clear D gene. The CDR3 has 15 amino acids. Germline CDR1 and CDR2: MNHEY and SVGEGT. V was clipped by 6 bases and J by 0 bases, with 12 bases between them. Here the CDR3 reads CASSDSWSSYNEQFF. The CDR3, as DNA: TGTGCCAGCAGCGACTCCTGGAGCTCCTACAATGAGCAGTTCTTC.

The rearrangement uses TRBV19 and TRBJ2-2, with 7 bases that match TRBD1. Germline V lookup: CDR1 LNHDA, CDR2 SQIVND (reference sequence). With 1 base clipped from V and 6 bases from J, the junction kept 8 bases outside the gene matches. The length of the CDR3 is 16 residues. CDR3 sequence (DNA): TGTGCCAGTAGTATAGCCACAGGGGCCCCCGCCGGGGAGCTGTTTTTT. Amino acid sequence: CASSIATGAPAGELFF.

The chain recombines TRBV18 with TRBJ2-7; 7 bases match TRBD1. This CDR3 region has 16 residues. The junction had 14 bases not matched to a gene; V was cut back by 4 bases and J by 5 bases. Germline values: CDR1 KGHSH, CDR2 LQKENI. CDR3: CASSRGAGRGFDEQYV. The CDR3 DNA sequence: TGTGCCAGCTCACGAGGGGCGGGCAGGGGGTTTGACGAGCAGTACGTC.

V usage is TRBV24-1 and J usage is TRBJ1-1; D is uncertain. This CDR3 is 13 amino acids long. Trimming removed 7 bases at V and 3 bases at J, with 11 bases between. Germline CDR1 is KGHDR and CDR2 is SFDVKD. CDR3 DNA: TGTGCCACCAGCCGGGAAAGATACACTGAAGCTTTCTTT. It specifies CATSRERYTEAFF.

The chain carries TRBV30 and TRBJ1-3; no clear D. The CDR3 is 15 residues long. Trimming pared 1 base from V and 1 base from J, leaving 11 bases between. Per the germline V gene, CDR1 is GTSNPN and CDR2 is SVGIG (reference sequence). The DNA of the CDR3 is TGTGCCTGGAGTGATCAGGAGATATCTGGAAACACCATATATTTT. Translated: CAWSDQEISGNTIYF.

CDR3 in amino acids: CASSLAPLNLNTEAFF. The CDR3 DNA reads as TGTGCCAGCAGCTTGGCGCCACTCAATCTGAACACTGAAGCTTTCTTT. This chain connects TRBV5-4 to TRBJ1-1, with no clear D. The CDR3 covers 16 residues. The V and J ends lost 0 bases and 0 bases respectively, with 12 bases between them. CDR1 is SGHNT, CDR2 YYREEE, per germline (reference sequence).

In its sample, this clone was seen a few times. CDR3 amino acids: CASSSGTGLYEQYV. The CDR3 nucleotides are TGTGCCAGCAGTTCCGGGACAGGCCTCTACGAGCAGTACGTC. The V and J genes are TRBV6-2 or TRBV6-3 and TRBJ2-7; 8 bases are a match to TRBD1. V shed 4 bases and J 3 bases; nucleotides not matched to a gene: 5. CDR3 length: 14 residues. The germline V gene has CDR1 MNHEY and CDR2 SVGEGT.

CDR3 region: CASSAGDRGGKLFF. The CDR3 DNA reads TGTGCCAGTAGTGCCGGGGACCGAGGGGGAAAACTGTTTTTT. This chain joins TRBV19 and TRBJ1-4; weak D call: TRBD1 (6 bases). Trimming took off 5 bases at V and 10 bases at J, with 17 bases between the two ends. CDR3 length: 14 residues. Germline V lookup: CDR1 LNHDA, CDR2 SQIVND (reference sequence).

The chain joins TRBV28 to TRBJ1-2, with TRBD1 as a possible D gene (5 bases). The germline CDR1 and CDR2 sequences are MDHEN and SYDVKM. There are 14 residues in the CDR3. Trimming pared 7 bases from V and 4 bases from J, leaving 16 bases between. CDR3 sequence: CASKAPPGPYGYTF. The CDR3, as DNA: TGTGCCAGCAAGGCCCCGCCAGGGCCCTATGGCTACACCTTC.

This sequence joins TRBV19 and TRBJ1-3; TRBD1 might be the D (5 bases). The V gene lost 3 bases and the J gene lost 2 bases, with 14 bases spanning the gap. The CDR3 has 16 amino acids. Looked up from germline, CDR1 is LNHDA and CDR2 is SQIVND (reference sequence). The CDR3 DNA is TGTGCCAGTAGTATTGGAGGGGCGGTCACTGGAAACACCATATATTTT. Protein product: CASSIGGAVTGNTIYF.

In this sample, this clone turned up a few times. The chain carries TRBV5-1 and TRBJ2-6; TRBD1 might be the D (6 bases). This CDR3 has 17 residues. The V end was cut by 3 bases, the J end by 3 bases, with 16 bases between. The germline V gene encodes CDR1 SGHRS and CDR2 YFSETQ. The CDR3 protein is CASSSSVQGSGANVLTF. Written as DNA, the CDR3 is TGCGCCAGCAGCTCCTCGGTACAGGGTAGTGGGGCCAACGTCCTGACTTTC.

The V and J genes are TRBV7-2 and TRBJ1-3; D unclear. The germline V and J ends were trimmed by 5 bases and 0 bases, with 8 bases remaining between them. The CDR3 consists of 14 residues. CDR1 and CDR2 from the germline V gene are SGHTA and FQGNSA. The CDR3: CASSLSGSGNTIYF. DNA of the CDR3: TGTGCCAGCAGCCTAAGCGGCTCTGGAAACACCATATATTTT.

This chain links TRBV28 with TRBJ2-6; 8 nucleotides line up with TRBD1. The germline gives CDR1 MDHEN, CDR2 SYDVKM. Trimming took 4 bases from V and 1 from J; bases not matched to a gene: 3. This CDR3 has 16 amino acids. CDR3 in DNA: TGTGCCAGCAGTTCTACAGGGGGGTCTGGGGCCAACGTCCTGACTTTC. Protein: CASSSTGGSGANVLTF.